Detailed here is one TCR beta chain. The data originate from a study of T-cell memory formation after mild COVID-19. Study at large: The two donors had largely donor-specific TCR clusters.

The CDR3 extends over 14 amino acids. V dropped 5 bases and J dropped 2 bases, with 13 bases sitting between them. TCRdb re-called the 5' RACE reads through MiXCR, storing one row per CDR3 protein. The sample lists 300,000 to 400,000 distinct CDR3 sequences; under 30% were seen once. This TCR was recovered from an adult woman who had mild COVID-19 (a few samples of this study predate the infection). Cell type and time point are not known. The chain links TRBV12-3 or TRBV12-4 to TRBJ2-7, with TRBD1 as a possible D gene (6 bases). Sequencing was done on a sample of PBMCs or a T cell subset sorted from them (not recorded which). DNA for the CDR3: TGTGCCAGCAGTAGATTCGACAGGACCTACGAGCAGTACTTC. It specifies CASSRFDRTYEQYF.